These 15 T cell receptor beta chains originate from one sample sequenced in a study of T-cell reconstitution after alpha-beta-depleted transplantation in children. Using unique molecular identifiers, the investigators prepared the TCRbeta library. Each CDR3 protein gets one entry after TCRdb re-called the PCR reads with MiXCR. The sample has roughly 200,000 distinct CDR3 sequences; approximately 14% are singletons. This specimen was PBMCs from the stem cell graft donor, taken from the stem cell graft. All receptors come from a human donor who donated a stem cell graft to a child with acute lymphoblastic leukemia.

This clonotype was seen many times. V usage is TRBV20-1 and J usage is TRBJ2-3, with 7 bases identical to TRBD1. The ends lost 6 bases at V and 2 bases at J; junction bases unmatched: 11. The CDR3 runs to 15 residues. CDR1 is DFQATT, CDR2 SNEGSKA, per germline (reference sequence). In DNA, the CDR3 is TGCAGTGCGAAGGTCGGGACAGCGCACACAGATACGCAGTATTTT. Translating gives CSAKVGTAHTDTQYF.

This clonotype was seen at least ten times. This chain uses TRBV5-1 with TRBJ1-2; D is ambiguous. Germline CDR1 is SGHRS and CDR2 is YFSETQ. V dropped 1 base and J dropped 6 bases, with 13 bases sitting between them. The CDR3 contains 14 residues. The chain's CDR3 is CASSLKGIRDGYTF. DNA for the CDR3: TGCGCCAGCAGCTTGAAAGGGATTAGAGATGGCTACACCTTC.

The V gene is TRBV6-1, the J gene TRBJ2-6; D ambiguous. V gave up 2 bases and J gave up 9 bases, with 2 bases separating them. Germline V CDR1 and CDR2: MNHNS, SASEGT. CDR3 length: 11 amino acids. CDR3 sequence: CASSELNVLTF. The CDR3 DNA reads TGTGCCAGCAGTGAACTCAACGTCCTGACTTTC.

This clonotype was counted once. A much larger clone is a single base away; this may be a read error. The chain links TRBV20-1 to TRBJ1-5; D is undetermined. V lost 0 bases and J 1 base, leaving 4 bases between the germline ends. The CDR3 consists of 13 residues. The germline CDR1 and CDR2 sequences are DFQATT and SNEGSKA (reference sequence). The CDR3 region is CSAREWSNQPQHF. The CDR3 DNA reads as TGCAGTGCTAGAGAGTGGAGCAATCAGCCCCAGCATTTT.

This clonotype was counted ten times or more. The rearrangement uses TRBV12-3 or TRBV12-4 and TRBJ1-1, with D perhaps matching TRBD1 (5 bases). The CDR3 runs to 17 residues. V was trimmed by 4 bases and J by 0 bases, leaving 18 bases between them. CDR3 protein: CASSSGTGSGMNTEAFF. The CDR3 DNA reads TGTGCCAGCAGTTCCGGGACGGGGTCGGGGATGAACACTGAAGCTTTCTTT.

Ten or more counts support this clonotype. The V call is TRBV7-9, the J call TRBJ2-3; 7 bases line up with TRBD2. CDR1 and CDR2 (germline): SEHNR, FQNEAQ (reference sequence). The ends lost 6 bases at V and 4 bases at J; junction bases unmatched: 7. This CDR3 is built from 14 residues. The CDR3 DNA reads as TGTGCCAGCAGTCATAGCGGGCGGGCAGATACGCAGTATTTT. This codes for CASSHSGRADTQYF.

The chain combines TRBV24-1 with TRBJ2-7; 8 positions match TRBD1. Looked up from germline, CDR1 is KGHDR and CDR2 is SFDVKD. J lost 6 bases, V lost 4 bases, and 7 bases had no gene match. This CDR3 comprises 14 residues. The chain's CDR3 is CATSEPGTGGEQYF. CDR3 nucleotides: TGTGCCACCAGTGAACCCGGGACAGGCGGCGAGCAGTACTTC.

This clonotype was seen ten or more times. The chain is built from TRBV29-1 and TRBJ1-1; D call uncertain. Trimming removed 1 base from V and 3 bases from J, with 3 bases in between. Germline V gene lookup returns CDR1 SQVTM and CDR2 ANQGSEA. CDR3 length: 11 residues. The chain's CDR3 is CSVEGYTEAFF. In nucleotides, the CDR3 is TGCAGCGTTGAAGGATACACTGAAGCTTTCTTT.

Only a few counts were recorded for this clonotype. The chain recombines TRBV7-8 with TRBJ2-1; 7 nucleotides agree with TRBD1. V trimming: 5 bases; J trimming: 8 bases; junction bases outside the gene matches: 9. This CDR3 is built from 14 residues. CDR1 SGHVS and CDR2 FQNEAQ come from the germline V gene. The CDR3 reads CASSPQGDLDEQFF. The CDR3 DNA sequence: TGTGCCAGCAGCCCCCAGGGGGATCTCGATGAGCAGTTCTTC. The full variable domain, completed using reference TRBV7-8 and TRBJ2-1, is GAGVSQSPRYKVAKRGQDVALRCDPISGHVSLFWYQQALGQGPEFLTYFQNEAQLDKSGLPSDRFFAERPEGSVSTLKIQRTQQEDSAVYLCASSPQGDLDEQFFGPGTRLTVL.

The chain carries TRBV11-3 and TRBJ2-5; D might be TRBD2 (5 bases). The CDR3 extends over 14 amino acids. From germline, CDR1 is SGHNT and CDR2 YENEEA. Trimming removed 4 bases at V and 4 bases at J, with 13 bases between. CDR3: CASSSLLDRETQYF. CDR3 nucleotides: TGTGCCAGCAGCTCCTTACTAGATCGAGAGACCCAGTACTTC.

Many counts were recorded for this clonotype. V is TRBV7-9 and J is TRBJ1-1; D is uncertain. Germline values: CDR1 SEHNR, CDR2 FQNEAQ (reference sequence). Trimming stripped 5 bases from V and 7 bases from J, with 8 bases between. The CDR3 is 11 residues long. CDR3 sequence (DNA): TGTGCCAGCAGCAATTCTATTGAAGCTTTCTTT. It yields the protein CASSNSIEAFF. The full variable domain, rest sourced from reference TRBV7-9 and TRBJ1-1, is DTGVSQNPRHKITKRGQNVTFRCDPISEHNRLYWYRQTLGQGPEFLTYFQNEAQLEKSRLLSDRFSAERPKGSFSTLEIQRTEQGDSAMYLCASSNSIEAFFGQGTRLTVV.

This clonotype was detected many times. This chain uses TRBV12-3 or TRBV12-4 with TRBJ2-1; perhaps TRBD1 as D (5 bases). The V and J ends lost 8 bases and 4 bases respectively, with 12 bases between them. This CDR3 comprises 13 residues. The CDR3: CASGAVHYNEQFF. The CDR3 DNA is TGTGCCAGCGGGGCAGTACATTACAATGAGCAGTTCTTC.

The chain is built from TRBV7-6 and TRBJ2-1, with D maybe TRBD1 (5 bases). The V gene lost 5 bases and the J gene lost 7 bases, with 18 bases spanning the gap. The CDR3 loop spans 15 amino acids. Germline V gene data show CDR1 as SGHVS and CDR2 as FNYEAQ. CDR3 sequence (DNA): TGTGCCAGCAGCCCGGACAACACCAAGGCGAATGAGCAGTTCTTC. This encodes CASSPDNTKANEQFF.

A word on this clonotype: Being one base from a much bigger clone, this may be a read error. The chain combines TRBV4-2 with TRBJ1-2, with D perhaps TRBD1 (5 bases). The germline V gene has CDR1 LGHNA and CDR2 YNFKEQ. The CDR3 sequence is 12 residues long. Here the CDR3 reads CASTLDSYGHTF. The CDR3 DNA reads TGTGCCAGCACCCTCGACAGCTATGGCCACACCTTC.

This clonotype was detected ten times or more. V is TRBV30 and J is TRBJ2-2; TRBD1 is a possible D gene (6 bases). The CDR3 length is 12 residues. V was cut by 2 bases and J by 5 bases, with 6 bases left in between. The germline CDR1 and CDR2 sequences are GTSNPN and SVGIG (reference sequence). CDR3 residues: CAWSRGTGELFF. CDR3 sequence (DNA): TGTGCCTGGAGTAGGGGGACCGGGGAGCTGTTTTTT.